This entry lists 7 T cell receptor beta chains sequenced from one sample in a study of shared clonotypes between healthy human individuals. The naive CD8 population came from CD45RO-negative cells selected for CCR7, without terminally differentiated effector memory CD45RA+ cells. The protocol was immunoSEQ multiplex PCR, while the TCRdb copy is restricted to in-frame clones and leaves out a portion. The top ten clones hold 0.11% of a sample with approximately 590,000 clones, about 95% of them seen once. Sequencing was carried out using naive CD8+ T cells sorted from blood. These receptors were collected from a woman in her 30s in good health.

The V call is TRBV28, the J call TRBJ2-7; D possibly matches TRBD1 or TRBD2 (6 bases each). In germline, CDR1 is MDHEN, CDR2 SYDVKM. V lost 2 bases and J 9 bases, leaving 29 bases between the germline ends. The CDR3 sequence is 18 residues long. In nucleotides, the CDR3 is TGTGCCAGCAGTTTACGTTCGGGGGCTGAGGGCTCGGCTGTAGGGCAGTACTTC. This sequence encodes CASSLRSGAEGSAVGQYF.

About this clone: Distinct nucleotide sequences in the sample also encode this CDR3. J is TRBJ2-7 and V is TRBV27; D possibly corresponds to TRBD1 (6 bases). Germline V gene sequence: CDR1 MNHEY, CDR2 SMNVEV (reference sequence). The CDR3 runs 13 residues. Trimming cost V 5 bases and J 2 bases, with 10 bases left between them. The CDR3 region is CASSPRGPYEQYF. The CDR3 region has the DNA TGTGCCAGCAGTCCCAGGGGACCCTACGAGCAGTACTTC.

The gene calls are TRBV6-5 and TRBJ1-2; perhaps TRBD1 as D (6 bases). V was shortened by 3 bases and J by 3 bases, with 11 bases between the two germline ends. Germline values: CDR1 MNHEY, CDR2 SVGAGI. The CDR3 totals 14 residues. CDR3 residues: CASSYRGADYGYTF. CDR3 sequence (DNA): TGTGCCAGCAGTTATAGGGGGGCTGACTATGGCTACACCTTC.

V is TRBV7-9 and J is TRBJ1-1; TRBD1 might be the D (6 bases). Looked up from germline, CDR1 is SEHNR and CDR2 is FQNEAQ (reference sequence). V was pared by 1 base and J by 5 bases, with 14 bases between. The CDR3 is 15 residues long. The CDR3 sequence is CASSLVQGGETEAFF. CDR3 bases: TGTGCCAGCAGCTTAGTACAGGGAGGGGAAACTGAAGCTTTCTTT.

This clone was recorded only once. CDR3 in amino acids: CASSLALGLYEQYF. The CDR3 DNA is TGTGCCAGCAGCTTGGCCCTGGGTTTGTACGAGCAGTACTTC. This chain links TRBV5-5 with TRBJ2-7; unclear D gene. Trimming took off 0 bases at V and 4 bases at J, with 11 bases between the two ends. The CDR3 has 14 residues. CDR1 is SGHKS, CDR2 YYEKEE, per germline (reference sequence).

This clone appeared once. The chain couples TRBV27 to TRBJ2-5, with a weak D call TRBD2 (6 bases). The germline V gene encodes CDR1 MNHEY and CDR2 SMNVEV (reference sequence). V shed 6 bases and J shed 5 bases, with 28 bases lying between them. CDR3 length: 18 residues. The chain's CDR3 is CASRPPSAGPSFSETQYF. As DNA, the CDR3 is TGTGCCAGCAGGCCTCCTTCAGCGGGTCCTAGCTTTTCGGAGACCCAGTACTTC.

J is TRBJ2-7 and V is TRBV4-1; no reliable D call. Trimming took 4 bases from V and 5 from J, leaving 15 bases between them. This CDR3 region has 14 residues. CDR1 is MGHRA and CDR2 is YSYEKL in the germline V gene. The CDR3 region is CASSPTTKANEQYF. CDR3 nucleotides: TGCGCCAGCAGCCCAACAACCAAAGCTAACGAGCAGTACTTC.